The present T cell receptor (beta chain) was sequenced within a study of beta chain features in type 1 diabetes. The isolated RNA, all of it, was reverse transcribed, so expressed TCRB transcripts were what got sequenced. Sequencing used immunoSEQ multiplex PCR; TCRdb keeps in-frame clones, though not all of them. The sample yields 250,000 to 350,000 clones, approximately 11% seen once. Germline CDR1 SGHRS, CDR2 YFSETQ. V was trimmed by 4 bases and J by 6 bases, leaving 13 bases between them. The CDR3 length is 14 residues. Sequenced: naive CD4+ T cells from blood. The sequence was collected from a woman aged 30 to 39 in good health. The rearrangement uses TRBV5-1 and TRBJ1-4, with D perhaps matching TRBD1 (6 bases). CDR3 sequence reads: CASSTGNMDEKLFF. In nucleotides, the CDR3 is TGCGCCAGCAGCACAGGGAATATGGATGAAAAACTGTTTTTT.